This T cell receptor beta chain was observed in a study of T cell responses to AZD1222 COVID-19 vaccine. CDR3 size: 13 residues. CDR1 and CDR2 from the germline V gene are SNHLY and FYNNEI. V was cut by 6 bases and J by 4 bases, with 10 bases left in between. Overall study results and limits: Sampled repertoires all dated from after the peak T cell response. The donor group comprised mostly white British people and more females; the analysis possibly underestimated clonal diversity. Increases in Spike-specific TCR breadth and depth were seen after two AZD1222 doses. There were vaccine-associated CD4 TCRs across spike, dominant at 160-218 and 743-854.

Produced via immunoSEQ multiplex PCR; TCRdb's table is partial and in-frame only. The data show 180,000 or so clones, with 92% seen just once and 1.3% held by the top ten. A note on this clone: The antigen is not known.

The TCR was taken from an adult who received the AZD1222 COVID-19 vaccine. The gene calls are TRBV2 and TRBJ1-3; D gene ambiguous. The sequencing used peripheral blood, collected 28 days after the second AZD1222 dose. This CDR3 is CASRALFGNTIYF. CDR3 coding DNA: TGTGCCAGCAGGGCCCTTTTCGGAAACACCATATATTTT.